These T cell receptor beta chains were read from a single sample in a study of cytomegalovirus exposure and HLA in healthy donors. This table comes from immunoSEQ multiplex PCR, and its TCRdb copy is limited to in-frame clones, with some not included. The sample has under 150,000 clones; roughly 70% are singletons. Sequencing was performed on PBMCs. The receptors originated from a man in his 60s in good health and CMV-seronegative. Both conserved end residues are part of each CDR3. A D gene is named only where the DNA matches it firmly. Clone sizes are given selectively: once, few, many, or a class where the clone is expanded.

CASIPGGLAGAEQYF,TGTGCCAGCATCCCGGGGGGGCTAGCGGGAGCCGAGCAGTACTTC,15,TRBJ2-7,TRBD2,TRBV28,-
CASSDMNTEAFF,TGTGCCAGCAGTGACATGAACACTGAAGCTTTCTTT,12,TRBJ1-1,-,TRBV6-1,-
CASSQDIGRGGDGELFF,TGCGCCAGCAGCCAAGATATAGGCAGGGGAGGGGACGGGGAGCTGTTTTTT,17,TRBJ2-2,-,TRBV4-3,-
CASTDRQLRDIRNSPLHF,TGTGCCAGCACCGACAGACAGCTCAGGGATATCCGGAATTCACCCCTCCACTTT,18,TRBJ1-6,-,TRBV27,-
CASSSPLINTEAFF,TGTGCCAGCAGCTCCCCCCTAATAAACACTGAAGCTTTCTTT,14,TRBJ1-1,-,TRBV5-4,-
CAWIRDRGNYGYTF,TGTGCCTGGATTAGGGACAGGGGAAACTATGGCTACACCTTC,14,TRBJ1-2,TRBD1,TRBV30,-
CASSLDPDSYEQYF,TGTGCCAGCAGCTTAGACCCGGACTCCTACGAGCAGTACTTC,14,TRBJ2-7,-,TRBV7-2,-
CATSSGGRGNGQYF,TGTGCCACCAGCAGCGGGGGACGCGGGAACGGGCAGTACTTC,14,TRBJ2-7,-,TRBV15,-
CASSSSRQGGMNTEAFF,TGTGCCAGCAGTTCATCCAGACAGGGTGGGATGAACACTGAAGCTTTCTTT,17,TRBJ1-1,TRBD1,TRBV28,-
CASSYETSGLNEQFF,TGTGCCAGCAGTTATGAGACTAGCGGCCTCAATGAGCAGTTCTTC,15,TRBJ2-1,TRBD2,TRBV6-5,-
CASSGYKTGELRGDHYGYTF,TGTGCCAGCAGCGGCTACAAGACAGGGGAGCTTCGCGGGGATCACTATGGCTACACCTTC,20,TRBJ1-2,TRBD1,TRBV9,few